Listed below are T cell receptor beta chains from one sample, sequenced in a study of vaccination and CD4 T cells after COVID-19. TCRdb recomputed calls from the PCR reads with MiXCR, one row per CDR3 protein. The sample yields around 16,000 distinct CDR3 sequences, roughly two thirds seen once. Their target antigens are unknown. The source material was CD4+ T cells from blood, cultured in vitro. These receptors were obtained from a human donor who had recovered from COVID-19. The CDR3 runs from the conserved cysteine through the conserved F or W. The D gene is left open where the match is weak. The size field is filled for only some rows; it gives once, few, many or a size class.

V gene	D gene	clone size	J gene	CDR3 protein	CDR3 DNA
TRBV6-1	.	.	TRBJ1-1	CASRTSLKAFF	TGTGCCAGCAGAACGTCACTGAAAGCTTTCTTT
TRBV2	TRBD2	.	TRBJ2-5	CASRREGSAETQYF	TGTGCCAGCAGGCGGGAGGGTTCGGCGGAGACCCAGTACTTC
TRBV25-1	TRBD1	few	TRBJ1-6	CASSESGGGSPLHF	TGTGCCAGCAGTGAATCAGGGGGCGGTTCACCCCTCCACTTT
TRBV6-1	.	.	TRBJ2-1	CASTRQVPYNEQFF	TGTGCCAGCACCCGACAGGTCCCCTACAATGAGCAGTTCTTC
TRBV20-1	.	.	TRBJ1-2	CSATRTDYGYTF	TGCAGTGCCACACGGACGGACTATGGCTACACCTTC
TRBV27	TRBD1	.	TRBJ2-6	CASRPDPRDRDSGANVLTF	TGTGCCAGCAGACCGGACCCTCGGGACAGGGACTCTGGGGCCAACGTCCTGACTTTC
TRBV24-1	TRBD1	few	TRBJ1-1	CATRAGGVNTEAFF	TGTGCCACTAGGGCAGGGGGCGTGAACACTGAAGCTTTCTTT
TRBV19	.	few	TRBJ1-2	CASSIGTQAYGYTF	TGTGCCAGTAGTATAGGTACACAGGCCTATGGCTACACCTTC
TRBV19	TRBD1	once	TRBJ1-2	CASGTELHNYGYTF	TGTGCCAGTGGGACAGAGCTACATAACTATGGCTACACCTTC
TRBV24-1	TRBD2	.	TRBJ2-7	CATSSGGGDYEQYF	TGTGCCACCAGTTCTGGCGGGGGAGACTACGAGCAGTACTTC
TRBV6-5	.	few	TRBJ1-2	CASSYSQPYGYTF	TGTGCCAGCAGTTACTCTCAGCCCTATGGCTACACCTTC
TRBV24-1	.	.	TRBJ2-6	CATSKGPTSSGANVLTF	TGTGCCACCTCGAAGGGACCGACGAGCTCTGGGGCCAACGTCCTGACTTTC
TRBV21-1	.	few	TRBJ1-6	CASRPQGNSPLHF	TGTGCCAGCAGACCACAGGGAAATTCACCCCTCCACTTT
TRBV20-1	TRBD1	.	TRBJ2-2	CSAAPATGVYTGELFF	TGCAGTGCGGCCCCCGCGACAGGGGTCTACACCGGGGAGCTGTTTTTT
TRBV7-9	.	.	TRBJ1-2	CASSPRGTTLGGYTF	TGTGCCAGCAGCCCGCGGGGGACCACCCTGGGCGGCTACACCTTC
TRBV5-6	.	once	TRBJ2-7	CASSIPYEQYF	TGTGCCAGCAGCATACCTTACGAGCAGTACTTC
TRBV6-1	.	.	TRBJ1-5	CASSERADHSNQPQHF	TGTGCCAGCAGTGAAAGGGCAGACCATAGCAATCAGCCCCAGCATTTT
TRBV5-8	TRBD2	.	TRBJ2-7	CASSLATGTSGFYEQYF	TGTGCCAGCAGCCTGGCCACCGGGACTAGCGGGTTCTACGAGCAGTACTTC
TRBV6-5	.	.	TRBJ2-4	CASSSGGPIQYF	TGTGCCAGCAGTTCTGGGGGTCCCATTCAGTACTTC
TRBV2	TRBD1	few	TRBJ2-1	CASSVRQGEQFF	TGTGCCAGCAGTGTCCGACAGGGAGAGCAGTTCTTC
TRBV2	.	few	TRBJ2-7	CASSAGTQNYSYEQYF	TGTGCCAGCAGCGCCGGTACTCAGAATTACTCCTACGAGCAGTACTTC
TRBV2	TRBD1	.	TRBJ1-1	CATRDRGQGTEAFF	TGTGCCACCAGGGACAGGGGGCAAGGCACTGAAGCTTTCTTT
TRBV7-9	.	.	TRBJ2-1	CASSLVAGVNEQFF	TGTGCCAGCAGCTTAGTGGCAGGGGTCAATGAGCAGTTCTTC
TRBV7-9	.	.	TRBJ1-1	CASSPDGRNTEAFF	TGTGCCAGCAGCCCGGACGGGCGGAACACTGAAGCTTTCTTT
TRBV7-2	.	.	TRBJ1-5	CASSLAQGDQPQHF	TGTGCCAGCAGCTTAGCACAGGGTGACCAGCCCCAGCATTTT
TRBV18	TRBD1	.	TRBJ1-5	CASSARDSRGRQPQHF	TGTGCCAGCTCAGCCCGGGACAGCAGGGGTAGGCAGCCCCAGCATTTT
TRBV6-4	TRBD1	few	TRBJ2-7	CASAAGTGAYEQYF	TGTGCCAGCGCTGCCGGGACAGGGGCGTACGAGCAGTACTTC
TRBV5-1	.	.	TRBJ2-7	CASSLPEGSYEQYF	TGCGCCAGCAGCTTGCCGGAAGGCTCCTACGAGCAGTACTTC
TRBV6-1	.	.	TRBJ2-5	CASSRDTPPAGTQYF	TGTGCCAGCAGTCGGGACACCCCCCCAGCAGGGACCCAGTACTTC
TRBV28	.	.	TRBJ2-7	CASSRGIIYEQYF	TGTGCCAGCAGTCGAGGCATCATATACGAGCAGTACTTC
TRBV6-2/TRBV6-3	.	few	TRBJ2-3	CASSYSQGGGYSTDTQYF	TGTGCCAGCAGTTATTCCCAGGGAGGGGGCTATAGCACAGATACGCAGTATTTT
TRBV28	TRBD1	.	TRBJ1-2	CASSGDRGYGYTF	TGTGCCAGCAGTGGGGACAGGGGCTATGGCTACACCTTC
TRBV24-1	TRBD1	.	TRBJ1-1	CATSDSGQGDTEAFF	TGTGCCACCAGTGATTCCGGACAGGGGGACACTGAAGCTTTCTTT
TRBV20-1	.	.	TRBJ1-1	CSAPGRMNTEAFF	TGCAGTGCCCCGGGACGGATGAACACTGAAGCTTTCTTT
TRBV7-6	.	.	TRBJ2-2	CASSLELGVDTGELFF	TGTGCCAGCAGCTTAGAGTTAGGGGTGGACACCGGGGAGCTGTTTTTT
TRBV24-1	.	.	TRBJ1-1	CATSDPGRNTEAFF	TGTGCCACCAGTGACCCCGGGCGGAACACTGAAGCTTTCTTT
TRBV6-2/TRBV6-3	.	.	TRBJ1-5	CASSYLAGQIQPQHF	TGTGCCAGCAGTTATTTGGCAGGGCAGATTCAGCCCCAGCATTTT
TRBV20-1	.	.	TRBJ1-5	CSASPRNQPQHF	TGCAGTGCTAGTCCCCGCAATCAGCCCCAGCATTTT
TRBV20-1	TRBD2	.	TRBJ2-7	CSASPPSGGAYEQYF	TGCAGTGCTAGTCCGCCTAGCGGGGGAGCTTACGAGCAGTACTTC
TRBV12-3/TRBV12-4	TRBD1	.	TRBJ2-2	CASSPGQGDTGELFF	TGTGCCAGCAGTCCGGGACAGGGGGACACCGGGGAGCTGTTTTTT
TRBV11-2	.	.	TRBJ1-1	CATSFIQGSTEAFF	TGTGCCACCTCTTTTATACAGGGCTCGACTGAAGCTTTCTTT
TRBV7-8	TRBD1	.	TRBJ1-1	CASSLGGTANTEAFF	TGTGCCAGCAGCTTAGGAGGGACAGCGAACACTGAAGCTTTCTTT
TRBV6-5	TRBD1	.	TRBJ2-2	CASSYSMTGRTGELFF	TGTGCCAGCAGTTACTCGATGACAGGGCGTACCGGGGAGCTGTTTTTT
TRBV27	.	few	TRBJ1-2	CASSLSRGTYGYTF	TGTGCCAGCAGTTTATCCAGGGGCACCTATGGCTACACCTTC
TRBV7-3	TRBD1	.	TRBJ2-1	CASSPLGQGAWNEQFF	TGTGCCAGCAGCCCCTTAGGCCAGGGGGCGTGGAATGAGCAGTTCTTC
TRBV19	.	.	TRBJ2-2	CASSSPNTGELFF	TGTGCCAGTAGTTCTCCAAACACCGGGGAGCTGTTTTTT
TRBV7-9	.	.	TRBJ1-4	CASSLRVTNEKLFF	TGTGCCAGCAGCTTAAGGGTAACTAATGAAAAACTGTTTTTT
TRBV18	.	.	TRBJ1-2	CASSPMNRLYGYTF	TGTGCCAGCTCACCAATGAACAGACTCTATGGCTACACCTTC
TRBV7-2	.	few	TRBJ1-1	CASSRESRYTEAFF	TGTGCCAGCAGCAGAGAAAGCCGGTACACTGAAGCTTTCTTT
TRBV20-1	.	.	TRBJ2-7	CSANTGYEQYF	TGCAGTGCTAATACAGGTTACGAGCAGTACTTC
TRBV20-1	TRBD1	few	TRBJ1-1	CSAPDRDTEAFF	TGCAGTGCCCCGGACAGGGACACTGAAGCTTTCTTT
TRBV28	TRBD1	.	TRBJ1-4	CASSPQTGGKEKLFF	TGTGCCAGCAGCCCTCAGACAGGGGGCAAGGAAAAACTGTTTTTT
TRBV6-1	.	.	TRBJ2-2	CATPGTNTGELFF	TGTGCCACCCCGGGGACTAACACCGGGGAGCTGTTTTTT